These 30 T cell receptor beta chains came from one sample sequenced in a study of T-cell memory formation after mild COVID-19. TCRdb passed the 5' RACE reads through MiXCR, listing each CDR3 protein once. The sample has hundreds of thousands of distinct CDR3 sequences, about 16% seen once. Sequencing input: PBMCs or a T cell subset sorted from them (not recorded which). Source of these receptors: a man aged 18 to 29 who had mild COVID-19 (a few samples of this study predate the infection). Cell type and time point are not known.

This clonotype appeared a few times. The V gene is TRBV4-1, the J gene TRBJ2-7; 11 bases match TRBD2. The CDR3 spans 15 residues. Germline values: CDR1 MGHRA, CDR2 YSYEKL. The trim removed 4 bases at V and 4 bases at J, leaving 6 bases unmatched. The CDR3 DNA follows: TGCGCCAGCAGCCCTCGACTAGCGGGGTTATACGAGCAGTACGTC. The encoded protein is CASSPRLAGLYEQYV.

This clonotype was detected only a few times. The CDR3 bases are TGTGCCACCAGCAAAGACCGCGCGCCCGGGGAGCTGTTTTTT. Its protein product is CATSKDRAPGELFF. The chain joins TRBV15 to TRBJ2-2; D gene ambiguous. Germline CDR1 LNHNV, CDR2 YYDKDF (reference sequence). Trimming took 4 bases from V and 6 from J, leaving 12 bases between them. This CDR3 region has 14 residues.

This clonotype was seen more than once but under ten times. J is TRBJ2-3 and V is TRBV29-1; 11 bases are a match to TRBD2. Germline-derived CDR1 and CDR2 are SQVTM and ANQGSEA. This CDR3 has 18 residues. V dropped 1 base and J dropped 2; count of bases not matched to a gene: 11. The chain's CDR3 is CSVEGLAGGPFTTDTQYF. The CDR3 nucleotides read TGCAGCGTTGAAGGGCTAGCGGGGGGCCCATTTACCACAGATACGCAGTATTTT.

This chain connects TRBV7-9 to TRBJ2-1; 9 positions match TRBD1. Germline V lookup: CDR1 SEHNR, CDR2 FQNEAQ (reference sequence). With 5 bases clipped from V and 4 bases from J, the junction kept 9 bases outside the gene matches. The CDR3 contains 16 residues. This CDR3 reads CASSPGTGIRYNEQFF. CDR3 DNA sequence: TGTGCCAGCAGCCCTGGGACAGGGATACGGTACAATGAGCAGTTCTTC.

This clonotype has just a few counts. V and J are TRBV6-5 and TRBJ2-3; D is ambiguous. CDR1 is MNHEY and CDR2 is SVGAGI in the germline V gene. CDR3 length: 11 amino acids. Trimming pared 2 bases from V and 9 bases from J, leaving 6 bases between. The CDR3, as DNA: TGTGCCAGCAGTTACGGGGTAACGCAGTATTTT. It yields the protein CASSYGVTQYF.

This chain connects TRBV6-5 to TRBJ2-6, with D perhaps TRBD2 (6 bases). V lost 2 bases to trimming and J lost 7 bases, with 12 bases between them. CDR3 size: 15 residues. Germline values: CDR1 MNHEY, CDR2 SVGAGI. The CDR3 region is CASSYRGSGANVLTF. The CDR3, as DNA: TGTGCCAGCAGTTACCGGGGGTCCGGAGCCAACGTCCTGACTTTC.

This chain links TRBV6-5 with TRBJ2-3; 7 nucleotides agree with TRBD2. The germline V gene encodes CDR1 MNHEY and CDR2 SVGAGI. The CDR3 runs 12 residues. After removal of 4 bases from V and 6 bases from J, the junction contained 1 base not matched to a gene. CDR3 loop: CASSFSGDTQYF. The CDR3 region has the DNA TGTGCCAGCAGTTTTAGCGGGGATACGCAGTATTTT.

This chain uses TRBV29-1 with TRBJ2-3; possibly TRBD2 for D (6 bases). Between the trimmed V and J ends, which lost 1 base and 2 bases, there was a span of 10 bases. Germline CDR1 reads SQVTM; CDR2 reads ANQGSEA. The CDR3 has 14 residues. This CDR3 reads CSVEAGDSTDTQYF. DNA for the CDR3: TGCAGCGTTGAAGCGGGGGACTCCACAGATACGCAGTATTTT.

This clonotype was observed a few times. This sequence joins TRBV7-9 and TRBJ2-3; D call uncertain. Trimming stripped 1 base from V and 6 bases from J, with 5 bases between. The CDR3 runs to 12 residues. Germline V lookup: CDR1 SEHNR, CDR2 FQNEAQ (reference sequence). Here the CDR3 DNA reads TGTGCCAGCAGCTTAGACTACGATACGCAGTATTTT. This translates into CASSLDYDTQYF.

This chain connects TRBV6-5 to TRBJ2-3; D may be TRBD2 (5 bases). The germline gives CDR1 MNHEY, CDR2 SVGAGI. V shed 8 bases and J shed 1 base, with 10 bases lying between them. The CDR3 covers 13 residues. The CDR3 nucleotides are TGTGCCAGCCAAGGGCGGGGCACAGATACGCAGTATTTT. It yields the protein CASQGRGTDTQYF.

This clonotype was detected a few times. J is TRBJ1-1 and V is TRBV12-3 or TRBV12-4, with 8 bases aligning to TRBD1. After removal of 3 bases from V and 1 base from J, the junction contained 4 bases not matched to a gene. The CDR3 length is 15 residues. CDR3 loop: CASSFGDRGNTEAFF. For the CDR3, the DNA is TGTGCCAGCAGTTTCGGTGACAGGGGGAACACTGAAGCTTTCTTT.

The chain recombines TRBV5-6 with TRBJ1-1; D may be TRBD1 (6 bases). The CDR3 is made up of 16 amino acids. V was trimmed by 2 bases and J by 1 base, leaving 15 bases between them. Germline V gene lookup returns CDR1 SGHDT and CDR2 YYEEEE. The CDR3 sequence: CASSFSWRGKNTEAFF. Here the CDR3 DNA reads TGTGCCAGCAGCTTTTCCTGGAGGGGGAAGAACACTGAAGCTTTCTTT. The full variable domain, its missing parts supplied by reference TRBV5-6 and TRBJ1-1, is DAGVTQSPTHLIKTRGQQVTLRCSPKSGHDTVSWYQQALGQGPQFIFQYYEEEERQRGNFPDRFSGHQFPNYSSELNVNALLLGDSALYLCASSFSWRGKNTEAFFGQGTRLTVV.

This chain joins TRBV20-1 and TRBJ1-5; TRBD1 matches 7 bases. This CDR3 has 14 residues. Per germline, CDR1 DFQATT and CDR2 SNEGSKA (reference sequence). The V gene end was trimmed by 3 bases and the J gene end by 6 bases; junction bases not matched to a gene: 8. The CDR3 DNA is TGCAGTGCTAGCCCGACAGGGCCCGTTCAGCCCCAGCATTTT. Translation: CSASPTGPVQPQHF.

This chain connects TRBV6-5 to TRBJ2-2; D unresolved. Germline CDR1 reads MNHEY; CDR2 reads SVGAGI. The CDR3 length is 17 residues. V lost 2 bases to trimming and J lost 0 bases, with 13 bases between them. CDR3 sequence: CASSYGSEHANTGELFF. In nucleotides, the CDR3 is TGTGCCAGCAGTTACGGGTCGGAACACGCGAACACCGGGGAGCTGTTTTTT.

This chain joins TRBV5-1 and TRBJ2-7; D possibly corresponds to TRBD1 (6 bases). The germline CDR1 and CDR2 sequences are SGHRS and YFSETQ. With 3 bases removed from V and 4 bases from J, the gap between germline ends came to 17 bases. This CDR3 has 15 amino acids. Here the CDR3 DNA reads TGCGCCAGCAGCTCCCCTGACAGGCTCGTGTACGAGCAGTACTTC. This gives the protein CASSSPDRLVYEQYF.

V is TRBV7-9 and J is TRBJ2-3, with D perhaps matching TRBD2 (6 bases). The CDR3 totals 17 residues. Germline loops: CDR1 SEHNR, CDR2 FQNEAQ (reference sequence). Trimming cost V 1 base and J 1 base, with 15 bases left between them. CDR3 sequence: CASSLVRPGERTDTQYF. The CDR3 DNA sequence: TGTGCCAGCAGCTTAGTTCGTCCGGGGGAACGCACAGATACGCAGTATTTT.

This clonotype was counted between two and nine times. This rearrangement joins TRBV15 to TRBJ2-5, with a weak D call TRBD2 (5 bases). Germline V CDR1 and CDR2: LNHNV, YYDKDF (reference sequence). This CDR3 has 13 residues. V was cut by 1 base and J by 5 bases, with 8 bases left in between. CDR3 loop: CATSRGGSETQYF. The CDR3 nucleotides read TGTGCCACCAGCAGAGGAGGGTCGGAGACCCAGTACTTC.

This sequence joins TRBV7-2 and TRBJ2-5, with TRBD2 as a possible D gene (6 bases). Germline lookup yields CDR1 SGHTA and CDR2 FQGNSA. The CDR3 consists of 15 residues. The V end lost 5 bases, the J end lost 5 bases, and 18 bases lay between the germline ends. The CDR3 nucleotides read TGTGCCAGCAGCCCGACTAGTGCCTGGGGGGAGACCCAGTACTTC. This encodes CASSPTSAWGETQYF.

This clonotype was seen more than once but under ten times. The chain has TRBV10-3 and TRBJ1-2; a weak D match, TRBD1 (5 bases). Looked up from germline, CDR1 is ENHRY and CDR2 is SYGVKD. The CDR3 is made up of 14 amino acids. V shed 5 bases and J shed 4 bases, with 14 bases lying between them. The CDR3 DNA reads TGTGCCATCAGTCGTGGCGGCGGGGCCTATGGCTACACCTTC. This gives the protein CAISRGGGAYGYTF.

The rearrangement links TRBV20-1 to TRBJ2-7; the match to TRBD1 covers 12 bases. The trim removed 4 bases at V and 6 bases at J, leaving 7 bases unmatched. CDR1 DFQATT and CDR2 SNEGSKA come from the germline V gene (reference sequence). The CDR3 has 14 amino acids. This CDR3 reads CSAITGTGGPEQYV. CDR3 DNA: TGCAGTGCTATAACCGGGACAGGGGGCCCCGAGCAGTACGTC.

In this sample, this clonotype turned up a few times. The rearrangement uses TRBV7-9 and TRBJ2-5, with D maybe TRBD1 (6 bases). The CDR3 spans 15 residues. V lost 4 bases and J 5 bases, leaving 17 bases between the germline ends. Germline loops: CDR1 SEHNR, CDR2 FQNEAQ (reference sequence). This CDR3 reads CASSSYRDLGETQYF. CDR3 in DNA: TGTGCCAGCAGCTCGTACAGGGATTTAGGGGAGACCCAGTACTTC.

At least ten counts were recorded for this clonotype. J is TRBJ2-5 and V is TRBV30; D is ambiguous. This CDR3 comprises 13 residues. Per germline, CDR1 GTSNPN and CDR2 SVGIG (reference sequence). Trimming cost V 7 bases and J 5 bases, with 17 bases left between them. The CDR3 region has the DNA TGTGCCTCCGCTTTCGATAGCCTGGAGACCCAGTACTTC. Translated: CASAFDSLETQYF.

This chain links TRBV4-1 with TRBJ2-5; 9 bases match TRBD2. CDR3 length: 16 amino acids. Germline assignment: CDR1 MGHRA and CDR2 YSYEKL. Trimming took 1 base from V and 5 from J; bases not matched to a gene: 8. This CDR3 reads CASSQVRGGAGETQYF. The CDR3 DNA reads TGCGCCAGCAGCCAAGTTCGCGGGGGGGCCGGGGAGACCCAGTACTTC.

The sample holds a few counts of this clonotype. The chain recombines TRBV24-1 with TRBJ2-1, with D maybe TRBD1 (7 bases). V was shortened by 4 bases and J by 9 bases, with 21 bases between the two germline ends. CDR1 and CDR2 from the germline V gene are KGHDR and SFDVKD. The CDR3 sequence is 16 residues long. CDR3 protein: CATSETDRTGRGEQFF. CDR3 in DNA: TGTGCCACCAGTGAAACGGACAGGACTGGGCGGGGTGAGCAGTTCTTC.

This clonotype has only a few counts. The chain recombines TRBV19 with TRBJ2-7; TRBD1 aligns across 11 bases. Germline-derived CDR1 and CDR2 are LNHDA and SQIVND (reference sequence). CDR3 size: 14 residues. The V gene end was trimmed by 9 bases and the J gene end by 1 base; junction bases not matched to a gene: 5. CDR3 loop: CARTGTGGSYEQYV. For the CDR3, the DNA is TGTGCCAGGACCGGGACAGGGGGATCCTACGAGCAGTACGTC.

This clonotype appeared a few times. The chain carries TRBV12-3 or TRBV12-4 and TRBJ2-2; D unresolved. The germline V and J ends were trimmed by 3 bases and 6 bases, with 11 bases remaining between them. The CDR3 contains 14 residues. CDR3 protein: CASSFVLGPGELFF. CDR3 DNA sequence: TGTGCCAGCAGTTTTGTTTTGGGTCCCGGGGAGCTGTTTTTT.

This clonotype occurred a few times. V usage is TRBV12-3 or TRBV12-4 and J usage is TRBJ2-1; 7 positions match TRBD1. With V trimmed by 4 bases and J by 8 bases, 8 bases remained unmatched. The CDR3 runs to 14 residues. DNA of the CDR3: TGTGCCAGCAGTTGGGGGACAGTGGGATATGAGCAGTTCTTC. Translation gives CASSWGTVGYEQFF.

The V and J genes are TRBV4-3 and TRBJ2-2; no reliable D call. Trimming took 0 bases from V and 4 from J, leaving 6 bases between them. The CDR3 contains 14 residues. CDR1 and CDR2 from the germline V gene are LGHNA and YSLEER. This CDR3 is CASSQDSGTGELFF. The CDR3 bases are TGCGCCAGCAGCCAAGATTCAGGCACCGGGGAGCTGTTTTTT.

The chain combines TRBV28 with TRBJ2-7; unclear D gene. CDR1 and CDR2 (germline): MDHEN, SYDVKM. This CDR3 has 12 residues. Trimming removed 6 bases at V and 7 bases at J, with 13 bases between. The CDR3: CASSLASGEQYV. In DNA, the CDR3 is TGTGCCAGCAGCCTGGCGTCTGGGGAGCAGTACGTC.

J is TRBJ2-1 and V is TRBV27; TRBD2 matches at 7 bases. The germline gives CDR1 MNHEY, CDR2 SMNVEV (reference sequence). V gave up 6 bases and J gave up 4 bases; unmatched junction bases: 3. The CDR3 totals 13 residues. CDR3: CASRLRGYNEQFF. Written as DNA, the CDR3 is TGTGCCAGCAGGCTGCGGGGGTACAATGAGCAGTTCTTC.